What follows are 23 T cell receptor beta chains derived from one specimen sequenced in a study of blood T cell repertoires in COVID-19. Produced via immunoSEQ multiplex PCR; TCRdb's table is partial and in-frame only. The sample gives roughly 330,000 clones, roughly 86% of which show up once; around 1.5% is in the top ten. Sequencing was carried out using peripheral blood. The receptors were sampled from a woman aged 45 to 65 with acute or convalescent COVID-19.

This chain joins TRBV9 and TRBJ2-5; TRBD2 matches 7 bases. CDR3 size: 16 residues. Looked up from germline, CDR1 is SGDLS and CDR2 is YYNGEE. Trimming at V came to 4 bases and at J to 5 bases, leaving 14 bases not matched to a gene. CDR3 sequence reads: CASSSSGAPVFETQYF. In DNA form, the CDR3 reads TGTGCCAGCAGCTCAAGCGGGGCCCCAGTTTTTGAGACCCAGTACTTC.

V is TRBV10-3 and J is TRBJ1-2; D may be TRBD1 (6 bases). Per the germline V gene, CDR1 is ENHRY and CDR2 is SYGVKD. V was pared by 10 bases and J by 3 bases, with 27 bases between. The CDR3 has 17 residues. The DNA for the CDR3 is TGTGCCACCCCCAGCGGGGGGCTGTTGTCGGAGCACTATGGCTACACCTTC. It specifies CATPSGGLLSEHYGYTF.

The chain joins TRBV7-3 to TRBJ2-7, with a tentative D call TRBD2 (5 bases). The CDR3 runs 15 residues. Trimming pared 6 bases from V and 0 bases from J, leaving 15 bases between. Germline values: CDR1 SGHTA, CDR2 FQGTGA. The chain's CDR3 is CASSLGLGSSYEQYF. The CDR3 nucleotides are TGTGCCAGCAGTTTAGGGTTGGGGAGCTCCTACGAGCAGTACTTC.

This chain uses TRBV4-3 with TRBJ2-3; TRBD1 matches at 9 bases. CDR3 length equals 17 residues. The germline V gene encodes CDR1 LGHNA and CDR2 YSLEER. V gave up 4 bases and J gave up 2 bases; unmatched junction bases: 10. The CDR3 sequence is CASSRETGGIDTDTQYF. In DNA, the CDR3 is TGCGCCAGCAGCCGGGAAACAGGGGGCATTGACACAGATACGCAGTATTTT.

The CDR3 spells CASSQLTIGFSNQPQHF. CDR3 sequence (DNA): TGTGCCAGCAGCCAGCTTACTATCGGATTTAGCAATCAGCCCCAGCATTTT. The chain uses TRBV3-1 (or the pseudogene TRBV3-2) and TRBJ1-5; D is unresolved. Trimming stripped 3 bases from V and 0 bases from J, with 15 bases between. The CDR3 runs to 17 residues. The germline CDR1 and CDR2 sequences are LGHDT and YNNKEL (reference sequence).

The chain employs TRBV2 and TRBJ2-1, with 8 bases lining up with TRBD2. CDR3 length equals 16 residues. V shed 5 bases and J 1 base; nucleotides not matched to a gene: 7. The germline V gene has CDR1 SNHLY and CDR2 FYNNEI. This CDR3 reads CASSFSGDQSYNEQFF. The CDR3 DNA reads TGTGCCAGCAGTTTTAGCGGGGATCAGTCCTACAATGAGCAGTTCTTC.

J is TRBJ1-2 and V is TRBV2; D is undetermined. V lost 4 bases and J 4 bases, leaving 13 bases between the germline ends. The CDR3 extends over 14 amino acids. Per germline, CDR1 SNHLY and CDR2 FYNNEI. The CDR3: CASSGDETTYGYTF. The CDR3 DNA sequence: TGTGCCAGCAGTGGAGATGAGACAACCTATGGCTACACCTTC.

The CDR3 is CASGLGTGGTDTQYF. The CDR3 region has the DNA TGTGCTAGTGGTTTGGGGACAGGGGGGACAGATACGCAGTATTTT. The rearrangement joins TRBV12-5 to TRBJ2-3; 10 bases match TRBD1. Germline CDR1 reads LGHNT; CDR2 reads FRNRAP. This CDR3 contains 15 residues. Trimming cost V 1 base and J 3 bases; bases outside gene matches: 1.

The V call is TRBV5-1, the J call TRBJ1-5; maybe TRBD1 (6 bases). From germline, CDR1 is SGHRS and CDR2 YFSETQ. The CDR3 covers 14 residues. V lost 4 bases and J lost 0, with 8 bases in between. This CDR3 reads CASSPGDSNQPQHF. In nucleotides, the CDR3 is TGCGCCAGCAGCCCAGGGGATAGCAATCAGCCCCAGCATTTT.

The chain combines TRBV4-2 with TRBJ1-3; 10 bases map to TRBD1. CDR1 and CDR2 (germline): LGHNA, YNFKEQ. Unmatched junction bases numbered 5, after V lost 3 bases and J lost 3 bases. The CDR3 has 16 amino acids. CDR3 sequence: CASSQTGQGDGNTIYF. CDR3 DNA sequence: TGTGCCAGCAGCCAGACAGGACAGGGGGATGGAAACACCATATATTTT.

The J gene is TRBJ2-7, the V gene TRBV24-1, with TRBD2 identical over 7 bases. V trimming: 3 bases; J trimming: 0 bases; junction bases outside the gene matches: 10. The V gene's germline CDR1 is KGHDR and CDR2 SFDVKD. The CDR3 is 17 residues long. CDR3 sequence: CATSDGTRGSYSYEQYF. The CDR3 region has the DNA TGTGCCACCAGTGATGGGACCCGCGGGAGCTACTCCTACGAGCAGTACTTC.

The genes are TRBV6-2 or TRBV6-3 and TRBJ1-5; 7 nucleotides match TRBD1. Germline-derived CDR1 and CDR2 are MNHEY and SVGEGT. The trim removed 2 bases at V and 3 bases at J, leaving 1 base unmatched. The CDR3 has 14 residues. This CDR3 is CASSYDRDNQPQHF. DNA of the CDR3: TGTGCCAGCAGTTACGACAGGGACAATCAGCCCCAGCATTTT.

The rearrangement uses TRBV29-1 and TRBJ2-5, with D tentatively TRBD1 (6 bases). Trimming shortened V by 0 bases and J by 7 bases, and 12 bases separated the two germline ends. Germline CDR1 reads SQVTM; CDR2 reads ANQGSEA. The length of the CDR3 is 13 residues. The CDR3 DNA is TGCAGCGTTGAAGAAATAGGCAGGGGGACCCAGTACTTC. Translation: CSVEEIGRGTQYF. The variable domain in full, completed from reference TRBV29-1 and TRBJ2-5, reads SAVISQKPSRDICQRGTSLTIQCQVDSQVTMMFWYRQQPGQSLTLIATANQGSEATYESGFVIDKFPISRPNLTFSTLTVSNMSPEDSSIYLCSVEEIGRGTQYFGPGTRLLVL.

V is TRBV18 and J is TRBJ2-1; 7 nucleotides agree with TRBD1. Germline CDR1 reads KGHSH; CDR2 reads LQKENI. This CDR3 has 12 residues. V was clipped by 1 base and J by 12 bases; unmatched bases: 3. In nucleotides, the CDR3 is TGTGCCAGCTCACCACGGACAGGAGCGCAGTTCTTC. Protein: CASSPRTGAQFF. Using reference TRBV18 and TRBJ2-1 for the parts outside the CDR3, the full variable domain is NAGVMQNPRHLVRRRGQEARLRCSPMKGHSHVYWYRQLPEEGLKFMVYLQKENIIDESGMPKERFSAEFPKEGPSILRIQQVVRGDSAAYFCASSPRTGAQFFGPGTRLTVL.

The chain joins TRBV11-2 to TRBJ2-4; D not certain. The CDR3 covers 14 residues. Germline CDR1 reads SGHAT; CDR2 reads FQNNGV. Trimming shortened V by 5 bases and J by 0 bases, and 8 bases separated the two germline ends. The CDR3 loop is CASSRALAKNIQYF. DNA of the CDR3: TGTGCCAGCAGCCGAGCGTTAGCCAAAAACATTCAGTACTTC.

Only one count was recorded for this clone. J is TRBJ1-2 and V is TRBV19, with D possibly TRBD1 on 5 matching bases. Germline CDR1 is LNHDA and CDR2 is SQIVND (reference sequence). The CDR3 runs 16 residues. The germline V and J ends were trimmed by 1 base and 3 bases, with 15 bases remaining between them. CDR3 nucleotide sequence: TGTGCCAGTAGTATAGTCAACCCCTGGGGCGACTATGGCTACACCTTC. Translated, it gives CASSIVNPWGDYGYTF.

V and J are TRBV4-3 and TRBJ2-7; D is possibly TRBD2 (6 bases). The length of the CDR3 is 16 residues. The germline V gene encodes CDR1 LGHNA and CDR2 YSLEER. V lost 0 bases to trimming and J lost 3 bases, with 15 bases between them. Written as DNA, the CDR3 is TGCGCCAGCAGCCAAGATTCGGGACTGGAGATCTACGAGCAGTACTTC. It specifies CASSQDSGLEIYEQYF.

The CDR3 sequence: CASSRSGIYNEQFF. CDR3 DNA: TGTGCCAGTAGTAGAAGCGGAATCTACAATGAGCAGTTCTTC. This chain connects TRBV19 to TRBJ2-1, with D possibly TRBD2 on 5 matching bases. CDR3 size: 14 residues. Germline CDR1 is LNHDA and CDR2 is SQIVND (reference sequence). Trimming left V 4 bases short and J 3 bases short, with 10 bases between.

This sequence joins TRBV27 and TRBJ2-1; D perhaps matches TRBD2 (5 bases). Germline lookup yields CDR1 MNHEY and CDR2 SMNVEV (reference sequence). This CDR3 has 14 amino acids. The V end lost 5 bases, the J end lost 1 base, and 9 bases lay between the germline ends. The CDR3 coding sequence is TGTGCCAGCAGTCCACGGGAATCCTACAATGAGCAGTTCTTC. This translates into CASSPRESYNEQFF.

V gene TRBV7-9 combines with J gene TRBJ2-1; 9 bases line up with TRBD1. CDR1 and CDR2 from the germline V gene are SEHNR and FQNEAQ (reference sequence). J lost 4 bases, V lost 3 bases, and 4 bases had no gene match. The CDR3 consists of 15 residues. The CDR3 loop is CASSFSGQGYNEQFF. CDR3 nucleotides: TGTGCCAGCAGCTTCTCAGGACAGGGGTACAATGAGCAGTTCTTC.

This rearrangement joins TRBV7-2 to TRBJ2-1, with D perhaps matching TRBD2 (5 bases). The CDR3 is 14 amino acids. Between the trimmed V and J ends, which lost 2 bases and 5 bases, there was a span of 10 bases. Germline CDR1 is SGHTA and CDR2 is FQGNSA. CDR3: CASSLRTRHNEQFF. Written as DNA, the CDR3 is TGTGCCAGCAGCTTACGGACTCGTCACAATGAGCAGTTCTTC.

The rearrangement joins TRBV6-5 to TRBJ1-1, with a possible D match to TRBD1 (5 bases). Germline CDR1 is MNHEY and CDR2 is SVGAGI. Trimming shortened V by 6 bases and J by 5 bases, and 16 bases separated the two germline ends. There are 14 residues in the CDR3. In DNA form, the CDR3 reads TGTGCCAGCAGCCGAATCCTACGACAGACTGAAGCTTTCTTT. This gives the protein CASSRILRQTEAFF.

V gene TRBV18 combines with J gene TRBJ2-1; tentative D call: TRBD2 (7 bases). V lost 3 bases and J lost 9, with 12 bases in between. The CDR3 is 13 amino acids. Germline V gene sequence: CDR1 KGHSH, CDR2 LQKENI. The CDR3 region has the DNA TGTGCCAGCTCACCGCCGAGGGGGGGTGAGCAGTTCTTC. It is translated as CASSPPRGGEQFF.